One and the same sample provided the 27 T cell receptor beta chains below, sequenced in a study of blood T cell repertoires in COVID-19. Only in-frame clones appear in the TCRdb table, and some are missing; sequencing was by immunoSEQ multiplex PCR. The sample has about 260,000 clones, 86% seen once. The sequencing sample was made of PBMCs or T cells enriched from blood (not recorded which). The source of these receptors is a woman in her fifties or sixties who had recovered from COVID-19.

The table lists this clone with a count of one. This chain connects TRBV2 to TRBJ1-1, with D perhaps TRBD1 (5 bases). Germline loops: CDR1 SNHLY, CDR2 FYNNEI. V lost 5 bases, J lost 2 bases, and 18 bases lay in between. The CDR3 extends over 16 amino acids. CDR3 region: CASSLQDLSGNTEAFF. Written as DNA, the CDR3 is TGTGCCAGCAGTTTACAGGACCTATCAGGCAACACTGAAGCTTTCTTT.

V gene TRBV4-1 combines with J gene TRBJ1-2, with 8 positions matching TRBD1. CDR3 length: 17 amino acids. The germline V gene has CDR1 MGHRA and CDR2 YSYEKL. The ends lost 1 base at V and 5 bases at J; junction bases unmatched: 12. This CDR3 is CASSQGRGTGPRYGYTF. The CDR3 DNA reads as TGCGCCAGCAGCCAAGGGCGCGGGACAGGCCCCAGATATGGCTACACCTTC.

The chain is built from TRBV6-5 and TRBJ1-4; unclear D gene. Germline V gene sequence: CDR1 MNHEY, CDR2 SVGAGI. The CDR3 sequence is 14 residues long. V gave up 6 bases and J gave up 0 bases, with 8 bases separating them. This chain's CDR3 is CASRRAATNEKLFF. The CDR3 DNA sequence: TGTGCCAGCAGGAGGGCAGCAACTAATGAAAAACTGTTTTTT.

The chain combines TRBV7-6 with TRBJ2-5, with unresolved D. The CDR3 is made up of 11 amino acids. Germline V gives CDR1 SGHVS, CDR2 FNYEAQ. Between the trimmed V and J ends, which lost 6 bases and 1 base, there was a span of 3 bases. The CDR3 here is CASRAQETQYF. In DNA form, the CDR3 reads TGTGCCAGCAGAGCCCAAGAGACCCAGTACTTC.

The chain links TRBV30 to TRBJ2-7, with D maybe TRBD1 (6 bases). Germline values: CDR1 GTSNPN, CDR2 SVGIG (reference sequence). The V end was cut by 4 bases, the J end by 5 bases, with 18 bases between. This CDR3 comprises 14 residues. CDR3 sequence: CAWNVSRTVNEQYF. The CDR3 nucleotides are TGTGCCTGGAATGTTTCCCGGACAGTCAACGAGCAGTACTTC.

This chain uses TRBV19 with TRBJ1-1, with D possibly being TRBD1 (5 bases). With 4 bases removed from V and 0 bases from J, the gap between germline ends came to 12 bases. The CDR3 loop spans 15 amino acids. The germline V gene encodes CDR1 LNHDA and CDR2 SQIVND (reference sequence). CDR3: CASSRGRPLNTEAFF. Written as DNA, the CDR3 is TGTGCCAGTAGTAGGGGCAGGCCCTTGAACACTGAAGCTTTCTTT.

The genes are TRBV7-2 and TRBJ1-5, with TRBD1 as a possible D gene (5 bases). Trimming pared 1 base from V and 5 bases from J, leaving 12 bases between. CDR1 and CDR2 (germline): SGHTA, FQGNSA. The CDR3 has 15 amino acids. The CDR3 nucleotides read TGTGCCAGCAGCTTAGAGTTGGGGGGGTATCAGCCCCAGCATTTT. It yields the protein CASSLELGGYQPQHF.

V and J are TRBV7-9 and TRBJ1-6; the D gene is possibly TRBD1 (5 bases). Germline V lookup: CDR1 SEHNR, CDR2 FQNEAQ (reference sequence). This CDR3 is built from 15 residues. Trimming cost V 1 base and J 6 bases, with 10 bases left between them. The DNA for the CDR3 is TGTGCCAGCAGCTTAGTGGACATCCCTAATTCACCCCTCCACTTT. It is translated as CASSLVDIPNSPLHF.

This chain joins TRBV5-5 and TRBJ2-7; no clear D gene. The length of the CDR3 is 15 residues. The V gene's germline CDR1 is SGHKS and CDR2 YYEKEE (reference sequence). The germline V and J ends were trimmed by 0 bases and 0 bases, with 10 bases remaining between them. The DNA of the CDR3 is TGTGCCAGCAGCTTGGGCGCCAGGTTCTCCTACGAGCAGTACTTC. This codes for CASSLGARFSYEQYF. Filled out from reference TRBV5-5 and TRBJ2-7, the complete variable domain reads DAGVTQSPTHLIKTRGQQVTLRCSPISGHKSVSWYQQVLGQGPQFIFQYYEKEERGRGNFPDRFSARQFPNYSSELNVNALLLGDSALYLCASSLGARFSYEQYFGPGTRLTVT.

The rearrangement links TRBV28 to TRBJ2-2; 8 nucleotides line up with TRBD2. The CDR3 is 18 amino acids. CDR1 and CDR2 (germline): MDHEN, SYDVKM. V lost 4 bases, J lost 8 bases, and 18 bases stayed unmatched. The CDR3 DNA sequence: TGTGCCAGCAGTTCACTTGGTGGGGCGGGAGGACTTAAAGGGGAGCTGTTTTTT. Protein product: CASSSLGGAGGLKGELFF.

The rearrangement joins TRBV7-9 to TRBJ2-7; no clear D. CDR1 SEHNR and CDR2 FQNEAQ come from the germline V gene (reference sequence). The CDR3 length is 13 residues. V was clipped by 1 base and J by 2 bases, with 6 bases between them. CDR3 nucleotide sequence: TGTGCCAGCAGCTTAGGGAGCACCTACGAGCAGTACTTC. This gives the protein CASSLGSTYEQYF. Looking up the rest from reference TRBV7-9 and TRBJ2-7 gives the full variable domain: DTGVSQNPRHKITKRGQNVTFRCDPISEHNRLYWYRQTLGQGPEFLTYFQNEAQLEKSRLLSDRFSAERPKGSFSTLEIQRTEQGDSAMYLCASSLGSTYEQYFGPGTRLTVT.

The rearrangement joins TRBV18 to TRBJ1-6, with a tentative D call TRBD1 (6 bases). The germline V gene encodes CDR1 KGHSH and CDR2 LQKENI. Trimming pared 4 bases from V and 6 bases from J, leaving 10 bases between. This CDR3 contains 14 residues. The CDR3 region is CASSRARGNSPLHF. In nucleotides, the CDR3 is TGTGCCAGCTCACGGGCCAGGGGTAATTCACCCCTCCACTTT.

CDR3 DNA sequence: TGTGCCTCCCCGGTATCGGGAAACTATGGCTACACCTTC. Its protein is CASPVSGNYGYTF. This rearrangement joins TRBV30 to TRBJ1-2; D gene uncertain. This CDR3 region has 13 residues. Germline CDR1 reads GTSNPN; CDR2 reads SVGIG (reference sequence). Trimming stripped 7 bases from V and 2 bases from J, with 14 bases between.

The chain has TRBV5-6 and TRBJ2-7; 7 bases match TRBD1. V dropped 0 bases and J dropped 3; count of bases not matched to a gene: 6. The CDR3 has 15 residues. Germline V gives CDR1 SGHDT, CDR2 YYEEEE. The CDR3 nucleotides read TGTGCCAGCAGCTTGGGCTGGGCAGGGGGCTACGAGCAGTACTTC. It specifies CASSLGWAGGYEQYF.

This chain links TRBV3-1 (or the pseudogene TRBV3-2) with TRBJ2-1; D remains unclear. Trimming took 2 bases from V and 9 from J, leaving 11 bases between them. Germline V gene data show CDR1 as LGHDT and CDR2 as YNNKEL (reference sequence). The CDR3 has 13 residues. In DNA, the CDR3 is TGTGCCAGCAGCCAAACCCGACGAGGTGAGCAGTTCTTC. Amino acids: CASSQTRRGEQFF.

The chain recombines TRBV9 with TRBJ1-1; TRBD1 matches at 8 bases. The CDR3 loop spans 14 amino acids. Germline CDR1 is SGDLS and CDR2 is YYNGEE. V dropped 3 bases and J dropped 1; count of bases not matched to a gene: 2. The CDR3 nucleotides read TGTGCCAGCAGCGGAGGGACAGGGAACACTGAAGCTTTCTTT. It translates to CASSGGTGNTEAFF.

CDR3 protein: CASSYSWLREKLFF. For the CDR3, the DNA is TGTGCCAGCAGTTACTCGTGGCTCCGAGAAAAACTGTTTTTT. V and J are TRBV6-5 and TRBJ1-4; D not resolved. Germline assignment: CDR1 MNHEY and CDR2 SVGAGI. The V end lost 0 bases, the J end lost 8 bases, and 10 bases lay between the germline ends. This CDR3 is built from 14 residues.

This chain links TRBV28 with TRBJ2-4; D is unresolved. Trimming pared 3 bases from V and 0 bases from J, leaving 18 bases between. The CDR3 extends over 18 amino acids. The germline gives CDR1 MDHEN, CDR2 SYDVKM. CDR3 loop: CASSLVGVAVKAKNIQYF. CDR3 DNA: TGTGCCAGCAGTTTGGTGGGCGTGGCAGTCAAAGCCAAAAACATTCAGTACTTC. Supplemented by reference TRBV28 and TRBJ2-4, the full variable domain reads DVKVTQSSRYLVKRTGEKVFLECVQDMDHENMFWYRQDPGLGLRLIYFSYDVKMKEKGDIPEGYSVSREKKERFSLILESASTNQTSMYLCASSLVGVAVKAKNIQYFGAGTRLSVL.

The genes are TRBV13 and TRBJ2-7, with TRBD1 matching over 8 bases. CDR1 and CDR2 from the germline V gene are PRHDT and FYEKMQ (reference sequence). The CDR3 is 15 amino acids. V was pared by 0 bases and J by 4 bases, with 5 bases of the junction left unmatched. CDR3 protein: CASSLGGQGIYEQYF. In DNA form, the CDR3 reads TGTGCCAGCAGCTTAGGAGGACAGGGTATATACGAGCAGTACTTC.

J is TRBJ2-5 and V is TRBV5-8, with TRBD1 as a possible D gene (5 bases). The CDR3 is 13 residues long. The V end lost 2 bases, the J end lost 5 bases, and 10 bases lay between the germline ends. Germline CDR1 and CDR2: SGHTS and YDEGEE. Here the CDR3 reads CASSLAGYETQYF. The CDR3 region has the DNA TGTGCCAGCAGCTTAGCAGGGTACGAGACCCAGTACTTC.

The chain couples TRBV18 to TRBJ2-5, with D maybe TRBD1 (6 bases). V was clipped by 4 bases and J by 2 bases, with 8 bases between them. The CDR3 totals 13 residues. CDR1 is KGHSH and CDR2 is LQKENI in the germline V gene. CDR3 loop: CASSRTEQETQYF. The CDR3 nucleotides are TGTGCCAGCTCACGGACAGAACAAGAGACCCAGTACTTC.

The CDR3 sequence is CASSPNTQGNNYGYTF. The CDR3, as DNA: TGTGCCAGCTCACCAAATACCCAGGGGAATAACTATGGCTACACCTTC. The chain combines TRBV18 with TRBJ1-2; TRBD1 might be the D (6 bases). This CDR3 is 16 amino acids long. Germline V gene lookup returns CDR1 KGHSH and CDR2 LQKENI. With 2 bases removed from V and 1 base from J, the gap between germline ends came to 14 bases.

With respect to this clone: Other DNA sequences in the same sample also yield this CDR3. The chain uses TRBV12-3 or TRBV12-4 and TRBJ1-5; TRBD1 is a possible D gene (6 bases). V dropped 6 bases and J dropped 7 bases, with 13 bases sitting between them. The CDR3 consists of 13 residues. As DNA, the CDR3 is TGTGCCAGCAGGCTTACAGGGAACCAGCCCCAGCATTTT. It encodes CASRLTGNQPQHF.

The chain has TRBV9 and TRBJ2-7; D remains ambiguous. Germline assignment: CDR1 SGDLS and CDR2 YYNGEE. The CDR3 extends over 14 amino acids. The V and J ends lost 4 bases and 0 bases respectively, with 11 bases between them. CDR3 in amino acids: CASSLETASYEQYF. Written as DNA, the CDR3 is TGTGCCAGCAGCCTGGAGACGGCCTCCTACGAGCAGTACTTC.

The chain joins TRBV5-1 to TRBJ2-7; 7 bases map to TRBD1. The CDR3 extends over 16 amino acids. V shed 3 bases and J 4 bases; nucleotides not matched to a gene: 13. Germline-derived CDR1 and CDR2 are SGHRS and YFSETQ. In nucleotides, the CDR3 is TGCGCCAGCAGCTCTGGGCGATACAGGGGCCAATACGAGCAGTACTTC. Protein: CASSSGRYRGQYEQYF.

The V and J genes are TRBV11-3 and TRBJ1-1; D uncertain. With 2 bases removed from V and 10 bases from J, the gap between germline ends came to 2 bases. The CDR3 spans 9 residues. Germline V gene data show CDR1 as SGHNT and CDR2 as YENEEA. The CDR3 coding sequence is TGTGCCAGCAGCTTACTAGCTTTCTTT. It encodes CASSLLAFF.

The genes are TRBV24-1 and TRBJ2-3; the D is unclear. The CDR3 length is 13 residues. Trimming stripped 5 bases from V and 0 bases from J, with 5 bases between. From germline, CDR1 is KGHDR and CDR2 SFDVKD. The CDR3 loop is CATSVDSTDTQYF. DNA for the CDR3: TGTGCCACCAGTGTAGATAGCACAGATACGCAGTATTTT.